This entry lists 7 T cell receptor beta chains sequenced from one sample in a study of T cells in Graves' hyperthyroidism and ophthalmopathy (dated by TCRdb to between 2018 and 2021). Library construction relied on multiplex PCR. Instrument on record: Illumina HiSeq 2000. TCR beta CDR3 regions were amplified from RNA transcripts. For the first round of RT-PCR on the TCR CDR3, the HTBI primer set was used together with the Qiagen OneStep RT-PCR kit. TCRdb cleaned the public reads at Q25 with fastp, built clones with MiXCR and kept in-frame beta chains. CDR3 protein sequences are deduplicated, and each keeps its most common genes and DNA. Present in this sample are about 130,000 distinct CDR3 sequences, approximately 24% of which were seen just once. Roughly 71% of the sample is in the top ten clones. The sample comprised blood. Every receptor here comes from a woman between 50 and 59 years old with Graves' hyperthyroidism that later progressed to Graves' ophthalmopathy.

This clonotype was seen ten or more times. This chain links TRBV5-1 with TRBJ2-7; TRBD2 agrees at 11 bases. The trim removed 6 bases at V and 5 bases at J, leaving 7 bases unmatched. CDR1 is SGHRS, CDR2 YFSETQ, per germline. The CDR3 length is 14 residues. The CDR3 sequence is CASKTSGSLDEQYF. The CDR3 nucleotides are TGCGCCAGCAAAACTAGCGGGAGTTTGGACGAGCAGTACTTC.

At least ten counts were recorded for this clonotype. The genes are TRBV20-1 and TRBJ2-7; a possible D gene is TRBD2 (6 bases). The CDR3 totals 15 residues. V was pared by 5 bases and J by 0 bases, with 17 bases between. Germline CDR1 DFQATT, CDR2 SNEGSKA (reference sequence). The CDR3 is CSAPPGAGASYEQYF. CDR3 coding DNA: TGCAGTGCTCCACCGGGAGCGGGCGCCTCCTACGAGCAGTACTTC.

This clonotype has at least ten counts. This chain joins TRBV2 and TRBJ2-1; D not certain. CDR1 and CDR2 from the germline V gene are SNHLY and FYNNEI. This CDR3 comprises 15 residues. V was pared by 1 base and J by 2 bases, with 9 bases between. The CDR3 spells CASSEGLTTYNEQFF. The CDR3 DNA sequence: TGTGCCAGCAGTGAAGGACTGACGACCTACAATGAGCAGTTCTTC.

The CDR3, as DNA: TGTGCCAGCAGCTTGGTTGGGACAGGCCACTCTGGAAACACCATATATTTT. Its protein is CASSLVGTGHSGNTIYF. The J gene is TRBJ1-3, the V gene TRBV5-8, with TRBD1 matching 8 bases. Per the germline V gene, CDR1 is SGHTS and CDR2 is YDEGEE. The V and J ends lost 0 bases and 0 bases, in that order; junction bases with no gene match: 5. The CDR3 loop spans 17 amino acids.

This clonotype was observed at least ten times. This rearrangement joins TRBV2 to TRBJ1-1; 10 nucleotides match TRBD1. The CDR3 is 14 amino acids. The germline CDR1 and CDR2 sequences are SNHLY and FYNNEI. Losses at the gene ends were 5 bases for V and 6 bases for J; bases not matched to a gene: 6. This CDR3 reads CASSKGQGVSEAFF. CDR3 DNA sequence: TGTGCCAGCAGTAAAGGACAGGGGGTGTCTGAAGCTTTCTTT. Variable domain in full (rest from reference TRBV2 and TRBJ1-1): EPEVTQTPSHQVTQMGQEVILRCVPISNHLYFYWYRQILGQKVEFLVSFYNNEISEKSEIFDDQFSVERPDGSNFTLKIRSTKLEDSAMYFCASSKGQGVSEAFFGQGTRLTVV.

The V and J genes are TRBV6-1 and TRBJ2-7, with D possibly matching TRBD1 (5 bases). This CDR3 has 12 amino acids. CDR1 is MNHNS, CDR2 SASEGT, per germline. Trimming removed 11 bases at V and 3 bases at J, with 14 bases between. As DNA, the CDR3 is TGTGCCGCCAAGACAGTGAGCTACGAGCAGTACTTC. Encoded protein: CAAKTVSYEQYF.

On this clonotype: A clone one base away is much larger, so this may be a read error. The chain employs TRBV18 and TRBJ2-2; 7 positions match TRBD2. Germline V lookup: CDR1 KGHSH, CDR2 LQKENI. The CDR3 extends over 17 amino acids. The CDR3: CASSPLSAGTNAGELFF. The CDR3 region has the DNA TGTGCCAGCTCACCACTTTCAGCGGGAACGAACGCCGGGGAGCTGTTTTTT.